This is a list of T cell receptor beta chains from one sample in a study of lymphopenia after photon versus proton radiotherapy. Repertoires were generated with immunoSEQ multiplex PCR, while TCRdb's copy carries only in-frame clones and drops some. Among approximately 21,000 clones listed, around 85% were seen once. The source was peripheral blood, collected from a patient treated with photon-based radiotherapy. The source is a man in his sixties with pancreatic cancer. CDR3s include the opening cysteine and the closing phenylalanine or tryptophan. The D gene is left open where the match is weak. For some rows the clone size is stated as once, few or many, or as a class when expanded; others skip it.

j_call clone_size v_call d_call cdr3_nt cdr3_aa
TRBJ2-7 once TRBV4-3 NA TGCGCCAGCAGCCAAGATTACTCTGTGTACGAGCAGTACTTC CASSQDYSVYEQYF
TRBJ2-5 NA TRBV18 TRBD1 TGTGCCAGCTCAGGGACAGTCCTACAAGAGACCCAGTACTTC CASSGTVLQETQYF
TRBJ1-2 NA TRBV13 NA TGTGCCAGCAGCCCACGCGGAGGGTTTCGGGACAGCTACACCTTC CASSPRGGFRDSYTF
TRBJ1-5 NA TRBV28 NA TGTGCCAGCAGTTTATTAGGTGGCAATCAGCCCCAGCATTTT CASSLLGGNQPQHF
TRBJ1-3 NA TRBV11-2 TRBD1 TGTGCCAGCAGCTCCCTCAGGACAGGGGCCTCTGGAAACACCATATATTTT CASSSLRTGASGNTIYF
TRBJ1-3 NA TRBV4-2 NA TGTGCCAGCAGCCAGTCAGACTACTGGGGGGTCTCTGGAAACACCATATATTTT CASSQSDYWGVSGNTIYF
TRBJ1-3 NA TRBV10-3 TRBD1 TGTGCCATCCGGGACAGCTCTGGAAACACCATATATTTT CAIRDSSGNTIYF
TRBJ1-1 NA TRBV11-2 TRBD1 TGTGCCAGCAGCTCTCGTGACAGGGGAACAACTGAAGCTTTCTTT CASSSRDRGTTEAFF
TRBJ2-2 NA TRBV4-2 NA TGTGCCAGCAGCCCAACAGCTACTAGTGGGACCGGGGAGCTGTTTTTT CASSPTATSGTGELFF
TRBJ1-2 NA TRBV25-1 NA TGTGCCAGCAGTTCCCAATCACCGGCAGAGGGCTATGGCTACACCTTC CASSSQSPAEGYGYTF
TRBJ2-2 NA TRBV5-4 NA TGTGCCAGCAGCTTTATAGGGGGCGGGGAGCTGTTTTTT CASSFIGGGELFF
TRBJ1-4 NA TRBV30 NA TGTGCCTGGAGTAGACAAACAGGGAAAGAAAAACTGTTTTTT CAWSRQTGKEKLFF